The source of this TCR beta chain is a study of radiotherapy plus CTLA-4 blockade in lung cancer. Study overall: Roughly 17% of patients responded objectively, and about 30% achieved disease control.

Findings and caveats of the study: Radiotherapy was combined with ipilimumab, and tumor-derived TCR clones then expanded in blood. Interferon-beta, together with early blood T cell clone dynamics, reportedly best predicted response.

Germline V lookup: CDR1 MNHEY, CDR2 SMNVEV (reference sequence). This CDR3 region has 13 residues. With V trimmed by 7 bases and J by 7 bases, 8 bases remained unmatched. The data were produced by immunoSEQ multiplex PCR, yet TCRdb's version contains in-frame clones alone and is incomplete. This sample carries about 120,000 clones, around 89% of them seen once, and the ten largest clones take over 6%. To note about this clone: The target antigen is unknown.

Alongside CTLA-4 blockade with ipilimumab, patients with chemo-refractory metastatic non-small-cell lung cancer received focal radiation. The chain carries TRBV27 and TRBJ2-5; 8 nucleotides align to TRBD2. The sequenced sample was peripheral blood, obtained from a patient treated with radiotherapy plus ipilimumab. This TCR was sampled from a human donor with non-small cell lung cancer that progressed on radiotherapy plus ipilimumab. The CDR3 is CASTDTSGGTQYF. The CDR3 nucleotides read TGTGCCAGCACCGACACTAGCGGTGGGACCCAGTACTTC.